Below, 24 T cell receptor beta chains from the same sample are listed, as sequenced in a study of T-cell memory formation after mild COVID-19. TCRdb re-analysed the 5' RACE reads in MiXCR, keeping a single row per CDR3 protein. The repertoire holds around 340,000 distinct CDR3 sequences, with 15% to 20% as singletons. The sequencing input was PBMCs or a T cell subset sorted from them (not recorded which). The receptors shown here come from a man younger than 35 who had mild COVID-19 (a few samples of this study predate the infection). Cell type and time point are not known.

This chain joins TRBV23-1 and TRBJ2-1; the match to TRBD2 covers 12 bases. TRBV23-1 is an ORF, with its function uncertain. Unmatched junction bases numbered 16, after V lost 7 bases and J lost 0 bases. The CDR3 consists of 20 residues. CDR3 residues: CASIQNRVLAGGHSYNEQFF. CDR3 sequence (DNA): TGCGCCAGCATCCAAAACAGAGTACTAGCGGGGGGTCACTCCTACAATGAGCAGTTCTTC.

This clonotype was recorded a few times. V and J are TRBV19 and TRBJ2-1; 8 positions agree with TRBD1. The germline CDR1 and CDR2 sequences are LNHDA and SQIVND (reference sequence). Germline trimming cut 3 bases from V and 4 bases from J; bases unmatched to any gene: 2. The CDR3 runs 14 residues. The CDR3 spells CASSIRDRYNEQFF. CDR3 in DNA: TGTGCCAGTAGTATCCGGGACAGGTACAATGAGCAGTTCTTC.

Here the CDR3 DNA reads TGTGCCAGCGAGAGGGAGAGCTCCTACGAGCAGTACTTC. Its translation is CASERESSYEQYF. The chain carries TRBV25-1 and TRBJ2-7, with D possibly matching TRBD2 (5 bases). The germline gives CDR1 MGHDK, CDR2 SYGVNS. Trimming removed 8 bases at V and 0 bases at J, with 11 bases between. CDR3 length: 13 amino acids.

To note about this clonotype: A read error may account for a junction end that differs from germline. The V call is TRBV7-9, the J call TRBJ2-1; D perhaps matches TRBD1 (5 bases). CDR3 length equals 15 residues. Germline loops: CDR1 SEHNR, CDR2 FQNEAQ (reference sequence). Here the CDR3 reads CASSLTGIATNEQLF. The CDR3 DNA reads as TGTGCCAGCAGCTTAACAGGTATCGCTACCAATGAGCAGTTATTC.

This clonotype has more than one count but fewer than ten. This sequence joins TRBV29-1 and TRBJ1-1; D possibly corresponds to TRBD1 (5 bases). The CDR3 contains 11 residues. The germline V gene encodes CDR1 SQVTM and CDR2 ANQGSEA. V was trimmed by 5 bases and J by 8 bases, leaving 12 bases between them. CDR3 nucleotides: TGCAGCGTTAAGGTGCAGGGAGAAGCTTTCTTT. It codes for CSVKVQGEAFF.

The sample holds a few counts of this clonotype. The genes are TRBV9 and TRBJ2-1; 7 positions match TRBD2. V shed 1 base, J shed 5 bases, and the junction held 3 bases outside the gene matches. This CDR3 contains 14 residues. Germline lookup yields CDR1 SGDLS and CDR2 YYNGEE. The CDR3 bases are TGTGCCAGCAGCGTATCGGGGGGTAACAATGAGCAGTTCTTC. Its protein product is CASSVSGGNNEQFF.

The rearrangement links TRBV4-3 to TRBJ2-1; TRBD2 might be the D (5 bases). CDR3 size: 13 residues. The V gene lost 6 bases and the J gene lost 4 bases, with 10 bases spanning the gap. Germline CDR1 is LGHNA and CDR2 is YSLEER. DNA of the CDR3: TGCGCCAGCAGGCTAGGCGGGTACAATGAGCAGTTCTTC. Translation gives CASRLGGYNEQFF.

In its sample, this clonotype was seen many times. The rearrangement joins TRBV7-9 to TRBJ1-1; D gene uncertain. The CDR3 is made up of 9 amino acids. The V end lost 6 bases, the J end lost 7 bases, and 3 bases lay between the germline ends. Per the germline V gene, CDR1 is SEHNR and CDR2 is FQNEAQ (reference sequence). The CDR3, as DNA: TGTGCCAGCAGTCATGAAGCTTTCTTT. Translating gives CASSHEAFF.

The J gene is TRBJ2-5, the V gene TRBV6-5; TRBD2 is a possible D gene (5 bases). Per germline, CDR1 MNHEY and CDR2 SVGAGI. V gave up 6 bases and J gave up 5 bases, with 16 bases separating them. This CDR3 region has 14 residues. The CDR3 spells CASSSPGLAETQYF. The CDR3, as DNA: TGTGCCAGCAGCTCCCCCGGACTGGCGGAGACCCAGTACTTC.

This chain uses TRBV6-2 or TRBV6-3 with TRBJ2-7; D assignment may be TRBD1 or TRBD2 (6 bases each). V shed 4 bases and J shed 4 bases, with 20 bases lying between them. The germline gives CDR1 MNHEY, CDR2 SVGEGT. The CDR3 extends over 16 amino acids. The CDR3 is CASSSLHSTGTYEQYV. The CDR3 nucleotides are TGTGCCAGCAGTTCCCTCCACTCCACAGGGACTTACGAGCAGTACGTC.

This clonotype came up many times. The chain uses TRBV10-3 and TRBJ2-3; no reliable D call. V shed 6 bases and J shed 5 bases, with 6 bases lying between them. The germline CDR1 and CDR2 sequences are ENHRY and SYGVKD. The CDR3 covers 11 residues. The CDR3 sequence: CAIRVVDTQYF. The CDR3 DNA is TGTGCCATCAGAGTTGTAGATACGCAGTATTTT.

Only a few counts were recorded for this clonotype. The V call is TRBV14, the J call TRBJ2-1; TRBD2 might be the D (6 bases). V lost 3 bases, J lost 12 bases, and 15 bases lay in between. This CDR3 has 13 residues. Germline values: CDR1 SGHDN, CDR2 FVKESK. The CDR3 region has the DNA TGTGCCAGCAGCCATGATGACGGGGGAGTGCAGTTCTTC. Translation: CASSHDDGGVQFF.

This clonotype appeared many times. This rearrangement joins TRBV27 to TRBJ1-1; D not certain. Germline V gives CDR1 MNHEY, CDR2 SMNVEV (reference sequence). V lost 5 bases and J lost 6, with 13 bases in between. This CDR3 is 13 amino acids long. The CDR3 sequence: CASSTARTSEAFF. CDR3 nucleotide sequence: TGTGCCAGCAGTACCGCGAGGACTTCTGAAGCTTTCTTT.

The table lists this clonotype with a few counts. V gene TRBV12-3 or TRBV12-4 combines with J gene TRBJ1-3, with D unclear. Trimming left V 2 bases short and J 0 bases short, with 8 bases between. The length of the CDR3 is 15 residues. The CDR3 nucleotides read TGTGCCAGCAGTTTAACAGTCGGCTCTGGAAACACCATATATTTT. Protein product: CASSLTVGSGNTIYF.

The CDR3 spells CASSYSTPGREKLFF. CDR3 DNA sequence: TGTGCCAGCAGTTACTCGACGCCAGGGAGGGAAAAACTGTTTTTT. The rearrangement links TRBV6-5 to TRBJ1-4, with a possible D match to TRBD1 (5 bases). The V and J ends lost 0 bases and 8 bases respectively, with 13 bases between them. The CDR3 covers 15 residues. Germline CDR1 reads MNHEY; CDR2 reads SVGAGI.

The chain couples TRBV4-2 to TRBJ1-2; D remains ambiguous. V was trimmed by 2 bases and J by 5 bases, leaving 15 bases between them. The CDR3 covers 15 residues. Germline V gene sequence: CDR1 LGHNA, CDR2 YNFKEQ. CDR3 nucleotides: TGTGCCAGCAGCCAACTTACCGACGGAGGATATGGCTACACCTTC. This sequence encodes CASSQLTDGGYGYTF.

The chain has TRBV20-1 and TRBJ2-7, with D possibly matching TRBD2 (5 bases). Trimming shortened V by 6 bases and J by 7 bases, and 16 bases separated the two germline ends. Germline CDR1 is DFQATT and CDR2 is SNEGSKA (reference sequence). This CDR3 is built from 12 residues. The chain's CDR3 is CSALDQPGEQYV. As DNA, the CDR3 is TGCAGTGCGCTCGACCAGCCGGGGGAGCAGTACGTC.

The V call is TRBV19, the J call TRBJ2-1; D gene unclear. Looked up from germline, CDR1 is LNHDA and CDR2 is SQIVND (reference sequence). The CDR3 sequence is 12 residues long. Trimming took off 3 bases at V and 6 bases at J, with 6 bases between the two ends. The CDR3 DNA is TGTGCCAGTAGTATCCCGGGCAATGAGCAGTTCTTC. Translated, it gives CASSIPGNEQFF.

The genes are TRBV6-2 or TRBV6-3 and TRBJ2-7, with D maybe TRBD1 (5 bases). The germline V gene encodes CDR1 MNHEY and CDR2 SVGEGT. The CDR3 runs to 12 residues. V was shortened by 6 bases and J by 3 bases, with 9 bases between the two germline ends. CDR3 amino acids: CASSFDSYEQYV. The CDR3 DNA follows: TGTGCCAGCAGCTTCGACAGCTACGAGCAGTACGTC.

This clonotype was found a few times. CDR3 DNA: TGCAGTGCTAGATATTTGGAGACCCAGTACTTC. Its protein is CSARYLETQYF. The gene calls are TRBV20-1 and TRBJ2-5; D is undetermined. The CDR3 is 11 residues long. V dropped 2 bases and J dropped 5 bases, with 6 bases sitting between them. Germline V lookup: CDR1 DFQATT, CDR2 SNEGSKA (reference sequence).

The table lists this clonotype with a few counts. This sequence joins TRBV5-1 and TRBJ2-3; D may be TRBD2 (5 bases). V was cut by 5 bases and J by 3 bases, with 16 bases left in between. CDR3 size: 15 residues. Looked up from germline, CDR1 is SGHRS and CDR2 is YFSETQ. CDR3 protein: CASRLGPVGTDTQYF. In DNA form, the CDR3 reads TGCGCCAGCAGACTAGGACCCGTGGGAACAGATACGCAGTATTTT.

A few counts support this clonotype. The V and J genes are TRBV30 and TRBJ1-2; TRBD1 matches at 8 bases. The junction had 4 bases not matched to a gene; V was cut back by 5 bases and J by 2 bases. Per germline, CDR1 GTSNPN and CDR2 SVGIG (reference sequence). There are 13 residues in the CDR3. The CDR3, as DNA: TGTGCCTGGGACAGGGGAGTAAACTATGGCTACACCTTC. Translation: CAWDRGVNYGYTF.

The J gene is TRBJ1-2, the V gene TRBV3-1, with a weak D call TRBD1 (6 bases). V was trimmed by 1 base and J by 8 bases, leaving 11 bases between them. Germline CDR1 and CDR2: LGHDT and YNNKEL (reference sequence). The CDR3 is 13 residues long. The CDR3 protein is CASSQAGEGGYTF. The CDR3 region has the DNA TGTGCCAGCAGCCAAGCAGGGGAAGGCGGCTACACCTTC.

The sample holds a few counts of this clonotype. The J gene is TRBJ2-1, the V gene TRBV2; D assignment may be TRBD1 or TRBD2 (5 bases each). Germline V gene sequence: CDR1 SNHLY, CDR2 FYNNEI. With 8 bases removed from V and 8 bases from J, the gap between germline ends came to 25 bases. This CDR3 is built from 16 residues. The CDR3 protein is CASPNGKGPVIDEQFF. The CDR3 DNA follows: TGTGCCAGCCCAAACGGGAAGGGACCGGTCATAGATGAGCAGTTCTTC.